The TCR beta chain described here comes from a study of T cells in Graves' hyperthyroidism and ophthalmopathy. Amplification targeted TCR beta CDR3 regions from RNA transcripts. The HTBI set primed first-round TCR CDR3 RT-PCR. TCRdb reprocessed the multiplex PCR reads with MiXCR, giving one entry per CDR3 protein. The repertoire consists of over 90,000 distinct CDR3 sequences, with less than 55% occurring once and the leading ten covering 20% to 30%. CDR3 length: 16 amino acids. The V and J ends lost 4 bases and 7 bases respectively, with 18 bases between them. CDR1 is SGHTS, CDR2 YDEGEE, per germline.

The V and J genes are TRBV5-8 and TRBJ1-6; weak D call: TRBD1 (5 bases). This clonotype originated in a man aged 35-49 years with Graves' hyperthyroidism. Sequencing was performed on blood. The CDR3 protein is CASSAGTSGKNSPLHF. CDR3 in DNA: TGTGCCAGCAGCGCCGGGACTAGCGGGAAGAATTCACCCCTCCACTTT.